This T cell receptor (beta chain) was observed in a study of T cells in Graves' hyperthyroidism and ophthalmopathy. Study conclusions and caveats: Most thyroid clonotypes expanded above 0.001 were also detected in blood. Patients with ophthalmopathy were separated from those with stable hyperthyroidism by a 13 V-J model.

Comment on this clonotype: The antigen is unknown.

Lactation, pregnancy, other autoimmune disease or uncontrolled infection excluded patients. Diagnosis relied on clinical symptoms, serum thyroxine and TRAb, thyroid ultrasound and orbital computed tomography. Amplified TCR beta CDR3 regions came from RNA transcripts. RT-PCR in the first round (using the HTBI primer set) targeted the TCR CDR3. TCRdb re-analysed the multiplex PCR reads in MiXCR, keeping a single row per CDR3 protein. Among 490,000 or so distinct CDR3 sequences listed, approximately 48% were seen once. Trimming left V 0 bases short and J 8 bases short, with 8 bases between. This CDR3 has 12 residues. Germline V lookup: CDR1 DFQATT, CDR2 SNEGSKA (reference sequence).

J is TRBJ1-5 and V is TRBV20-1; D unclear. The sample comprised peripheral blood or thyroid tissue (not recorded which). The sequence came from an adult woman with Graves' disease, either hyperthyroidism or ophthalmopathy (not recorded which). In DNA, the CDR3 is TGCAGTGCTAGAGAGGCAGGAAAGCCCCAGCATTTT. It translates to CSAREAGKPQHF.